The rows below give T cell receptor beta chains drawn from one sample of a study of cytomegalovirus exposure and HLA in healthy donors. Assay: immunoSEQ multiplex PCR; the TCRdb copy retains only in-frame clones and omits some. In the table there are 100,000 or so clones, roughly 80% of which are singletons. Sequences were obtained from PBMCs. The receptors come from a woman aged 40 to 50 in good health and CMV-seropositive. Both conserved end residues are part of each CDR3. D genes are given only for firm matches. Clone size, where shown, is once, few, many, or a class for clones that have expanded.

v_gene	j_gene	d_gene	abundance	CDR3nt	CDR3aa
TRBV28	TRBJ1-2	.	few	TGTGCCAGCAGTTTTTTACTGACAGCTAACTATGGCTACACCTTC	CASSFLLTANYGYTF
TRBV19	TRBJ2-4	.	.	TGTGCCAGTAGTGTTAACAGGTTACTAGCCAAAAACATTCAGTACTTC	CASSVNRLLAKNIQYF
TRBV5-6	TRBJ2-7	.	.	TGTGCCAGCAGCCGACAGGGACTGCATTACGAGCAGTACTTC	CASSRQGLHYEQYF
TRBV5-6	TRBJ2-5	TRBD2	.	TGTGCCAGCAGCGGGGGACTAGTGGGTGGCGAGACCCAGTACTTC	CASSGGLVGGETQYF
TRBV28	TRBJ2-7	TRBD1	.	TGTGCCAGCAGTTACCTAATAGCCGGGACAGGCTACGAGCAGTACTTC	CASSYLIAGTGYEQYF
TRBV28	TRBJ2-7	.	.	TGTGCCAGCAGTTTTTTGAGGAGGGGATCCTACGAGCAGTACTTC	CASSFLRRGSYEQYF
TRBV10-3	TRBJ2-7	TRBD1	few	TGTGCCATCAGGGGACTCGACAGGGGCGAAAAGAACTCCTACGAGCAGTACTTC	CAIRGLDRGEKNSYEQYF
TRBV6-5	TRBJ2-3	TRBD2	.	TGTGCCAGCAAGTGGGGGGGGGTTACAGATACGCAGTATTTT	CASKWGGVTDTQYF
TRBV28	TRBJ1-2	.	few	TGTGCCAGCAGTCCCAGGAACTATGGCTACACCTTC	CASSPRNYGYTF
TRBV4-3	TRBJ2-5	TRBD2	once	TGCGCCAACCTGTTGGGGACTACAGAGACCCAGTACTTC	CANLLGTTETQYF
TRBV9	TRBJ2-3	.	.	TGTGCCAGCAGCGTAGTGCTTAGCCCGCGGCCAGATACGCAGTATTTT	CASSVVLSPRPDTQYF
TRBV6-1	TRBJ2-2	.	.	TGTGCCAGCAGTGAATTTACAGGACCCGGCACCGGGGAGCTGTTTTTT	CASSEFTGPGTGELFF
TRBV5-1	TRBJ2-1	TRBD1	.	TGCGCCAGCTCTCCCGGACAGGGGAGCTACAATGAGCAGTTCTTC	CASSPGQGSYNEQFF
TRBV15	TRBJ1-3	.	.	TGTGCCACCAGCAGTCAGACAGCTGGAAACACCATATATTTT	CATSSQTAGNTIYF
TRBV19	TRBJ2-5	TRBD1	.	TGTGCCAGTAGTGACAGGGGCGGGGAGACCCAGTACTTC	CASSDRGGETQYF
TRBV20-1	TRBJ2-7	.	.	TGCAGTGCGCACAGGGCTAACGAGCAGTACTTC	CSAHRANEQYF
TRBV28	TRBJ1-1	.	.	TGTGCCAGCAGTTTAGGGCATCTGCTTCTGGGCACTGAAGCTTTCTTT	CASSLGHLLLGTEAFF
TRBV10-3	TRBJ1-6	TRBD1	.	TGTGCCATCAGTGAGGGGACAGGGAATTCACCCCTCCACTTT	CAISEGTGNSPLHF
TRBV18	TRBJ1-4	.	once	TGTGCCAGCTCACCACAGGGAGCAGGAACTAATGAAAAACTGTTTTTT	CASSPQGAGTNEKLFF
TRBV6-1	TRBJ1-2	.	.	TGTGCCAGCAGTGAATGGAGTTTCTATGGCTACACCTTC	CASSEWSFYGYTF
TRBV5-1	TRBJ2-2	.	.	TGCGCCAGCAGCTTGGGACAAAACGCGAACACCGGGGAGCTGTTTTTT	CASSLGQNANTGELFF
TRBV18	TRBJ2-1	TRBD2	.	TGTGCCAGCTCACCTTACGGGGGGGCAGACAATGAGCAGTTCTTC	CASSPYGGADNEQFF
TRBV7-6	TRBJ2-1	.	.	TGTGCCAGCAGCTTACCAAGCGGGTACTACAATGAGCAGTTCTTC	CASSLPSGYYNEQFF
TRBV5-1	TRBJ2-1	TRBD2	few	TGCGCCAGCATGGATGTAGCGGGAGGGAATGAGCAGTTCTTC	CASMDVAGGNEQFF
TRBV11-2	TRBJ2-7	TRBD2	.	TGTGCCAGCAGCTACTCAAGCGGGAGGGCCTCCTACGAGCAGTACTTC	CASSYSSGRASYEQYF
TRBV6-4	TRBJ2-7	.	.	TGTGCCAGCAGTGAGGCCAGGGGCTACGAGCAGTACTTC	CASSEARGYEQYF
TRBV6-1	TRBJ2-3	TRBD1	.	TGTGCCAGCAGTGACCCAGGGGGAGATACGCAGTATTTT	CASSDPGGDTQYF
TRBV18	TRBJ1-1	TRBD1	.	TGTGCCAGCTCAGAAGCCTTTGGACAGGAGAACACTGAAGCTTTCTTT	CASSEAFGQENTEAFF
TRBV5-1	TRBJ1-1	.	.	TGCGCCAGCGGTCCCAACCAGGTGGGGAACACTGAAGCTTTCTTT	CASGPNQVGNTEAFF
TRBV7-9	TRBJ2-3	TRBD2	.	TGTGCCAGCAGCTTAGCGGGACTAGGAACAGATACGCAGTATTTT	CASSLAGLGTDTQYF
TRBV13	TRBJ2-7	.	.	TGTGCCAGCAGCTTAGGCGGGATTTACGAGCAGTACTTC	CASSLGGIYEQYF
TRBV4-2	TRBJ1-5	.	.	TGTGCCAGCAGCCAAGTCAGGGGAATGCGGCCCCAGCATTTT	CASSQVRGMRPQHF
TRBV4-1	TRBJ1-5	.	.	TGCGCCAGCAACCCCGGTTTCGGGAATCAGCCCCAGCATTTT	CASNPGFGNQPQHF
TRBV28	TRBJ2-7	TRBD1	.	TGTGCCAGCAGTCCCGGACAGGGCCGCGAGCAGTACTTC	CASSPGQGREQYF
TRBV29-1	TRBJ2-1	TRBD2	.	TGCAGCGTTGTGGGTTTTGGAGCGGGGGGGTTCGGCAATGAGCAGTTCTTC	CSVVGFGAGGFGNEQFF
TRBV7-9	TRBJ2-3	.	once	TGTTCCAGCAGCTCTAAGGAGGGGCGCACAGATACGCAGTATTTT	CSSSSKEGRTDTQYF
TRBV2	TRBJ2-5	.	.	TGTGCCAGCAGTGATGCCGGCCAAGAGACCCAGTACTTC	CASSDAGQETQYF
TRBV6-5	TRBJ1-1	.	few	TGTGCCAGCAGTTTGAGTTCGGGGTGGTACACTGAAGCTTTCTTT	CASSLSSGWYTEAFF